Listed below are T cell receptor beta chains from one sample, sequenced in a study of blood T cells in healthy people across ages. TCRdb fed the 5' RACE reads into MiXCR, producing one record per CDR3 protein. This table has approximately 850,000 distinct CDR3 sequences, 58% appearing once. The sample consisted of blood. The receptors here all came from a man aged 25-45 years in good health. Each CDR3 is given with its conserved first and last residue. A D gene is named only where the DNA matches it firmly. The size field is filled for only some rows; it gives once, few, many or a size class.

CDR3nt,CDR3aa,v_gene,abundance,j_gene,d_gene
TGTGCCAGCAGCGTAGATTTAGGGAACTACAATGAGCAGTTCTTC,CASSVDLGNYNEQFF,TRBV9,NA,TRBJ2-1,NA
TGCAGTGCTCAGACGGGACTCAACTACGAGCAGTACTTC,CSAQTGLNYEQYF,TRBV20-1,NA,TRBJ2-7,NA
TGTGCCAGCAGCTTGGAAGGGATGCTCTCCTACGAGCAGTACTTC,CASSLEGMLSYEQYF,TRBV5-6,NA,TRBJ2-7,NA
TGTGCCGCTGGGGGCAATGAGCAGTTCTTC,CAAGGNEQFF,TRBV6-5,few,TRBJ2-1,NA
TGTGCCAGCAGCCCCCGCAGGGGGCTTGGGGAGACCCAGTACTTC,CASSPRRGLGETQYF,TRBV9,NA,TRBJ2-5,TRBD1
TGTGCCACCTTGCAACTGAGGACAGGGTATTTAGGCTCTGGGGCCAACGTCCTGACTTTC,CATLQLRTGYLGSGANVLTF,TRBV13,NA,TRBJ2-6,TRBD1
TGTGCCAGCAGCGTTTTTCCGGGACAGGGGAGCTATGGCTACACCTTC,CASSVFPGQGSYGYTF,TRBV9,NA,TRBJ1-2,TRBD1
TGTGCCAGCAGTTTCCAGATAGAACTAAGTAATGAGCAGTTCTTC,CASSFQIELSNEQFF,TRBV6-5,NA,TRBJ2-1,NA
TGTGCCATCAGGGACCAGGGGGACAATCAGCCCCAGCATTTT,CAIRDQGDNQPQHF,TRBV10-3,few,TRBJ1-5,TRBD1
TGCGCCAGCAGCCAGAGCAGGGCGGGCGAGCAGTACTTC,CASSQSRAGEQYF,TRBV4-1,NA,TRBJ2-7,NA
TGCAGTGCTCCGGGACAGGGGTCCGAGCAGTACTTC,CSAPGQGSEQYF,TRBV20-1,NA,TRBJ2-7,TRBD1
TGTGCCGGCAGTCGGATAAGTTCCGGGATCATCCGGGGCGAGCAGTACTTC,CAGSRISSGIIRGEQYF,TRBV6-2/TRBV6-3,NA,TRBJ2-7,NA
TGTGCCAGCAGTTACGCCAGTATTGGGAACAGGGGAATCAGAGATACGCAGTATTTT,CASSYASIGNRGIRDTQYF,TRBV6-2/TRBV6-3,NA,TRBJ2-3,TRBD1
TGTGCCAGCAGCTCCAAAGAGACCCAGTACTTC,CASSSKETQYF,TRBV7-2,many,TRBJ2-5,NA
TGTGCCAGCAGTGATAGGCCCCCTAGCGAGCAGTACTTC,CASSDRPPSEQYF,TRBV6-1,NA,TRBJ2-7,NA
TGCGCCAGCAGCTTGATGCCAGTACCTACAGATACGCAGTATTTT,CASSLMPVPTDTQYF,TRBV5-1,NA,TRBJ2-3,NA
TGTGCCACCGCGGGACAGACCTACGAGCAGTACTTC,CATAGQTYEQYF,TRBV28,NA,TRBJ2-7,NA
TGTGCCAGCAGTTTTAAGGGAGGCCCCACCTACGAGCAGTACTTC,CASSFKGGPTYEQYF,TRBV6-2/TRBV6-3,NA,TRBJ2-7,NA
TGTGCCACCAGCAGTGGGCTTGACAGGACCATCCTCGCTAATTCACCCCTCCACTTT,CATSSGLDRTILANSPLHF,TRBV15,NA,TRBJ1-6,NA
TGCAGCGTTGGTTTATCGAGGGGTGGGGGCGGAGCTTTCTTT,CSVGLSRGGGGAFF,TRBV29-1,few,TRBJ1-1,NA
TGCGCCAGCAGCTTGGTAGGCAGGGGGTTCCAAGAGACCCAGTACTTC,CASSLVGRGFQETQYF,TRBV5-1,NA,TRBJ2-5,TRBD1
TGCAGTGAGGTTCCCTCGTCGGAGACCCAGTACTTC,CSEVPSSETQYF,TRBV20-1,few,TRBJ2-5,NA
TGTGCCAGCAGCCGCACCTTGGGGCGGGAGCTGTCCTACGAGCAGTACTTC,CASSRTLGRELSYEQYF,TRBV4-2,NA,TRBJ2-7,TRBD2
TGTGCCAGCAGCCAAGAAGGGTATCGAATGTCGGAGCAGTTCTTC,CASSQEGYRMSEQFF,TRBV3-1,once,TRBJ2-1,NA